The present TCR beta chain was sequenced within a study of blood T cells in healthy people across ages. The CDR3 extends over 15 amino acids. Trimming took 2 bases from V and 4 from J, leaving 14 bases between them. A second roughly 6 to 11 cycle PCR used barcoded and J-beta primers. One entry per CDR3 protein, called by TCRdb with MiXCR from the 5' RACE reads. Of around 620,000 distinct CDR3 sequences listed, about 25% are singletons. This clonotype was seen more than once but under ten times. The sequencing input was blood. The genes are TRBV12-3 or TRBV12-4 and TRBJ1-1, with D possibly being TRBD1 (6 bases). This clonotype was obtained from a woman between 65 and 79 years old in good health. Here the CDR3 DNA reads TGTGCCAGCAGTTTAACTTCGACAGGAACCACTGAAGCTTTCTTT. Its protein is CASSLTSTGTTEAFF.